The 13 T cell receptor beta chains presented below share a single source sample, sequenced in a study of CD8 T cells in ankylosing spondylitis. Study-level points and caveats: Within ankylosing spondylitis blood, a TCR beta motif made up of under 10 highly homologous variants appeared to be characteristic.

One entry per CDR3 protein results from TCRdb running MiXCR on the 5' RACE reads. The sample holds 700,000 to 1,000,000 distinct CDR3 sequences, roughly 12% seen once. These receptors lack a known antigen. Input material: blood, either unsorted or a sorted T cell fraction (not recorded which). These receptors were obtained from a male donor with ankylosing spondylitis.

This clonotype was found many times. The CDR3, as DNA: TGCGCCAGCAGCTTGGTGACCGGGACAGGGGGCGGGGAGACCCAGTACTTC. Translated, it gives CASSLVTGTGGGETQYF. J is TRBJ2-5 and V is TRBV5-1; 12 nucleotides line up with TRBD1. Germline V gives CDR1 SGHRS, CDR2 YFSETQ. The CDR3 has 17 residues. J was trimmed by 5 bases and V by 0 bases; bases with no gene match: 8.

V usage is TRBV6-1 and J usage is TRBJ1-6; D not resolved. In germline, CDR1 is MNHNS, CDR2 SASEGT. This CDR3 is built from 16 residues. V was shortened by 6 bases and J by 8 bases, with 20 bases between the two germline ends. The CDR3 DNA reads TGTGCCAGCAGCCGGAAGGGCAGTACCTCCGATTCACCCCTCCACTTT. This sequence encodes CASSRKGSTSDSPLHF.

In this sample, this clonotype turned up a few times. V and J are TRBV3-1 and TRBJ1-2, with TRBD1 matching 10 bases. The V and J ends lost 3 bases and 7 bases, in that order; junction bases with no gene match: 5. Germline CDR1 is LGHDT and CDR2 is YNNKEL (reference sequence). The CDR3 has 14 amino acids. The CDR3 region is CASSHGTGEGGYTF. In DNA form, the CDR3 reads TGTGCCAGCAGCCATGGGACAGGGGAGGGTGGCTACACCTTC.

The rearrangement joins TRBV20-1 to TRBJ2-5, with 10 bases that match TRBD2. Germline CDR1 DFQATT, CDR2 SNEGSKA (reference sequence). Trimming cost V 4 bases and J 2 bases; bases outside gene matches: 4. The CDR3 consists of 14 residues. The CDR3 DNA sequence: TGCAGTGCTAAGCGGGGGGGCCGTCAAGAGACCCAGTACTTC. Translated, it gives CSAKRGGRQETQYF.

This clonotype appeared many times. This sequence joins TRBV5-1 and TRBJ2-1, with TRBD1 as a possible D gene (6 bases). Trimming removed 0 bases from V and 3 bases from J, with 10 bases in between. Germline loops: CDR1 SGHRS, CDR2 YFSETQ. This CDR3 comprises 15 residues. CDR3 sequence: CASSLADSRYNEQFF. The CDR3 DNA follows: TGCGCCAGCAGCTTGGCGGACAGCCGCTACAATGAGCAGTTCTTC.

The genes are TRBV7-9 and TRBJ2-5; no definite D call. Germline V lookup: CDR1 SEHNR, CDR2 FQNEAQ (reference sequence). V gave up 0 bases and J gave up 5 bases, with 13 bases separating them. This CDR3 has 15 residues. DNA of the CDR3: TGTGCCAGCAGCTTAGCGGGGAATTCTCGGGAGACCCAGTACTTC. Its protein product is CASSLAGNSRETQYF.

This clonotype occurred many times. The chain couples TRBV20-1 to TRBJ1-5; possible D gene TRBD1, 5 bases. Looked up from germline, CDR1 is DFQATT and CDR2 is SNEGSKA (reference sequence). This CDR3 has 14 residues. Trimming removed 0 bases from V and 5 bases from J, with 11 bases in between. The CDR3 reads CSAREDGGDQPQHF. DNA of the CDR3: TGCAGTGCTAGAGAGGACGGAGGGGATCAGCCCCAGCATTTT.

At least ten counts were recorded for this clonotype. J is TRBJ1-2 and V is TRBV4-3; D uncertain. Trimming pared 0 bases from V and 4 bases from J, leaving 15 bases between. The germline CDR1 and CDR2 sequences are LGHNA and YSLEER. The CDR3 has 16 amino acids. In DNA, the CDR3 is TGCGCCAGCAGCCAAGACCCGGGTCTGCCGGTCTATGGCTACACCTTC. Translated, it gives CASSQDPGLPVYGYTF.

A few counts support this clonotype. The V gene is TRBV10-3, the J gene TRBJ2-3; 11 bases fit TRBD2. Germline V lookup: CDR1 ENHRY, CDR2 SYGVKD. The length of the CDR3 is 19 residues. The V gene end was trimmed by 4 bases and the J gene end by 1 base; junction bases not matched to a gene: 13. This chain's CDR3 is CAISVLAGVPSLGTDTQYF. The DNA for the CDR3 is TGTGCCATCAGTGTACTAGCGGGAGTACCTTCGCTTGGCACAGATACGCAGTATTTT.

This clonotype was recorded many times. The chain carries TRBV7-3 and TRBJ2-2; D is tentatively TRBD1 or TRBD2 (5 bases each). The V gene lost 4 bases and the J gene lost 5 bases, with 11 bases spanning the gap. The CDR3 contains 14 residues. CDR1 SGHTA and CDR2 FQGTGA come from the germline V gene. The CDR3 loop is CASSSGTATGELFF. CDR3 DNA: TGTGCCAGCAGCTCAGGGACGGCGACCGGGGAGCTGTTTTTT.

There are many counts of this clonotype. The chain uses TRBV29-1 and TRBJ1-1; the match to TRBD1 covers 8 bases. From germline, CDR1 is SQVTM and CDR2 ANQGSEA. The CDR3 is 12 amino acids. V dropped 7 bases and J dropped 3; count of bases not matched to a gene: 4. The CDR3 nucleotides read TGCAGCGCCGCGACAGGGGACACTGAAGCTTTCTTT. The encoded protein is CSAATGDTEAFF. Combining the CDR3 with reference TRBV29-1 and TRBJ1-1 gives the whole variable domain SAVISQKPSRDICQRGTSLTIQCQVDSQVTMMFWYRQQPGQSLTLIATANQGSEATYESGFVIDKFPISRPNLTFSTLTVSNMSPEDSSIYLCSAATGDTEAFFGQGTRLTVV.

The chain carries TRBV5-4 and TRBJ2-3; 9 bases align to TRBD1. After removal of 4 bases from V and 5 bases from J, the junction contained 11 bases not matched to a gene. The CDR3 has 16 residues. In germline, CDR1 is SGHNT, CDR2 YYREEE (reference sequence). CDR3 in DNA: TGTGCCAGCAGCCCGAATCCGGGACAGGGAAGAGATACGCAGTATTTT. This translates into CASSPNPGQGRDTQYF.

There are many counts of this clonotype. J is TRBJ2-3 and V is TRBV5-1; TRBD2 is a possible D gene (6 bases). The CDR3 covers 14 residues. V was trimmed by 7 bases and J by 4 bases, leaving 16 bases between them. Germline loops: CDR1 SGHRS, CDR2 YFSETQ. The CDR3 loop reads CASQAGIYPDTQYF. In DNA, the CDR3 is TGCGCCAGCCAGGCGGGAATTTACCCAGATACGCAGTATTTT.